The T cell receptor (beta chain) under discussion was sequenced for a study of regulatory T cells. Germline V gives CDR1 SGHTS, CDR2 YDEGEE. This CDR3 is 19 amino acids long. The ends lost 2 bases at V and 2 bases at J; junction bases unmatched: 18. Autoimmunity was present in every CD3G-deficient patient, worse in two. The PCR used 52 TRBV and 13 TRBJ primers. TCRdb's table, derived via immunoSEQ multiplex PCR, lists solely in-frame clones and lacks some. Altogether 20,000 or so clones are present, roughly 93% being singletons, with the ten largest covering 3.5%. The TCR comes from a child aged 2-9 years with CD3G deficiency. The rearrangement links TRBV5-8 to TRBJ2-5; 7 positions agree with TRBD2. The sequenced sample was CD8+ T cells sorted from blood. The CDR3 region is CASSLKSGRDTLKQETQYF. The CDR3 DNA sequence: TGTGCCAGCAGCTTAAAGTCAGGGAGGGATACCCTCAAACAAGAGACCCAGTACTTC.